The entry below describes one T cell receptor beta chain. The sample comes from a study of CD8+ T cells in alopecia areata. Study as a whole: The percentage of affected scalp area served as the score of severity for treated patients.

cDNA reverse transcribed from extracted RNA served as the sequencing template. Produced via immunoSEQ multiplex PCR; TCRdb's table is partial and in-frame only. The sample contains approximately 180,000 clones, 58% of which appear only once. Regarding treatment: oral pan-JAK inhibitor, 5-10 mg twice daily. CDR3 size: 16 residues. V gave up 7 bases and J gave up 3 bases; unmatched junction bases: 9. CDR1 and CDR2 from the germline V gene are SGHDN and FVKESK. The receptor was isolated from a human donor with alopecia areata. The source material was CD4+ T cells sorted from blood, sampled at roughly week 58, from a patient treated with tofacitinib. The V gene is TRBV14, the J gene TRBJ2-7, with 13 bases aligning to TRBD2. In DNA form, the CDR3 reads TGTGCCAGCACCCCAACTAGCGGGGGGGCTTACTACGAGCAGTACTTC. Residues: CASTPTSGGAYYEQYF.